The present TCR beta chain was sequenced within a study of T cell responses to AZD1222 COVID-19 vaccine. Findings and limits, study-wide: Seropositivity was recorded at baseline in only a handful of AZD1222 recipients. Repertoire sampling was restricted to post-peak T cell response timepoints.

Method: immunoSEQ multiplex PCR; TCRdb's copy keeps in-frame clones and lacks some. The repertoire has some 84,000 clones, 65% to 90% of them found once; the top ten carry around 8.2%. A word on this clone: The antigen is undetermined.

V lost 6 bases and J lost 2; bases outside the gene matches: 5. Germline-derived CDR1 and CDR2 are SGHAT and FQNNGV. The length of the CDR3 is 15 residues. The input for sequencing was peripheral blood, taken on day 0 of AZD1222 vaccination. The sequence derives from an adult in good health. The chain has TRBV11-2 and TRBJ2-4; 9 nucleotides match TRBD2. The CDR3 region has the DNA TGTGCCAGCAGGGCGGGAGGGCTATCCAAAAACATTCAGTACTTC. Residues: CASRAGGLSKNIQYF.